This TCR beta chain originates from a study of cytomegalovirus exposure and HLA in healthy donors. Study results and limitations: A previous analysis found most TCR beta V segments productive roughly 87% or roughly 30% of the time.

Germline V gene data show CDR1 as SGHVS and CDR2 as FQNEAQ. Trimming cost V 1 base and J 3 bases; bases outside gene matches: 2. The CDR3 sequence is 16 residues long. About this clone itself: Its specificity is not known.

The PCR was carried out with 60 Vbeta primers and 13 Jbeta primers. Produced via immunoSEQ multiplex PCR; TCRdb's table is partial and in-frame only. The sample records around 130,000 clones, around 82% being singletons. The sequenced sample was PBMCs. The TCR comes from a boy between 10 and 17 years old in good health and CMV-seronegative. J is TRBJ2-1 and V is TRBV7-8; 11 bases line up with TRBD2. In DNA form, the CDR3 reads TGTGCCAGCAGCTTAGAGGGACTAGCGGTCTACAATGAGCAGTTCTTC. Protein product: CASSLEGLAVYNEQFF.